This T cell receptor (beta chain) appears in the sequencing data of a study of blood T cell repertoires in COVID-19. Background on the study: Specimens from acute and convalescent COVID-19 originated in the United States, Italy and Spain.

Trimming removed 2 bases from V and 8 bases from J, with 6 bases in between. This CDR3 has 11 residues. Measured with immunoSEQ multiplex PCR; TCRdb has only the in-frame clones, and not every one. The profile shows about 180,000 clones, about 86% of them singletons. About this clone: Other DNA sequences in this specimen translate into the identical CDR3.

The chain links TRBV12-3 or TRBV12-4 to TRBJ1-2, with D hard to call. Specimen: peripheral blood. The receptor's source is a man aged 45 to 65 with active or convalescent COVID-19. This CDR3 is CASSLRGGYTF. For the CDR3, the DNA is TGTGCCAGCAGTTTACGAGGGGGCTACACCTTC.